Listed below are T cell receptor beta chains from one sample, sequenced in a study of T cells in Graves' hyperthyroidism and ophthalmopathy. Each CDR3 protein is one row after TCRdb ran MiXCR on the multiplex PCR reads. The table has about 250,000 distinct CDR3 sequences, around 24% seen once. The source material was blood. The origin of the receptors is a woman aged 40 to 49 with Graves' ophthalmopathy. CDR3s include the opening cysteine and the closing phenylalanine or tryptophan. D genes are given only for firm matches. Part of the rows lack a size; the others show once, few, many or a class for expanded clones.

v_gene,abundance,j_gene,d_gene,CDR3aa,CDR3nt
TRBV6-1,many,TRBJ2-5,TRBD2,CASSESGSDETQYF,TGTGCCAGCAGTGAGAGCGGGAGCGACGAGACCCAGTACTTC
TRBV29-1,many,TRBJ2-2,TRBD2,CSVDSSNSGSGTGELFF,TGCAGCGTTGACTCATCGAATAGCGGGAGTGGCACCGGGGAGCTGTTTTTT
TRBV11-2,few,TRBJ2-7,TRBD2,CASSLDEFSGRLNEQYF,TGTGCCAGCAGCTTAGACGAGTTTAGCGGGAGGTTGAACGAGCAGTACTTC
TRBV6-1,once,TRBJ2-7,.,CASSEGQVSIGQYF,TGTGCCAGCAGTGAAGGGCAGGTCTCTATTGGGCAGTACTTC
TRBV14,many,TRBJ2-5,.,CASSQVAGPPVQETQYF,TGTGCCAGCAGCCAAGTTGCCGGGCCCCCTGTTCAAGAGACCCAGTACTTC
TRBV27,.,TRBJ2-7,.,CASSPPGKPYEQYF,TGTGCCAGCAGTCCCCCAGGGAAACCCTACGAGCAGTACTTC
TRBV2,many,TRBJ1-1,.,CASHRGFEGNTEAFF,TGTGCCAGCCACCGGGGTTTCGAGGGGAACACTGAAGCTTTCTTT
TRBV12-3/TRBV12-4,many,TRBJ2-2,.,CASSLWEVYTGELFF,TGTGCCAGCAGTTTATGGGAGGTGTACACCGGGGAGCTGTTTTTT
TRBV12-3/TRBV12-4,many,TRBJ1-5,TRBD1,CASSLVSGGEGQPQHF,TGTGCCAGCAGTTTAGTGTCAGGGGGCGAAGGTCAGCCCCAGCATTTT
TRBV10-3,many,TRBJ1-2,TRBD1,CATSGQADYGYTF,TGTGCCACCTCGGGACAGGCTGACTATGGCTACACCTTC
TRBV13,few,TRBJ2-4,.,CASSYDRHIQYF,TGTGCCAGCAGTTATGACAGGCACATTCAGTACTTC
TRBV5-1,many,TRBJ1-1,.,CASRSGMNTEAFF,TGCGCCAGCCGCAGCGGGATGAACACTGAAGCTTTCTTT
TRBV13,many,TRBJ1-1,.,CASSSLRSGPKTEAFF,TGTGCCAGCAGCTCACTACGGTCCGGACCCAAAACTGAAGCTTTCTTT
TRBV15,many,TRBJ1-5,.,CATSRDQQGGQPQHF,TGTGCCACCAGCAGAGATCAACAGGGCGGGCAGCCCCAGCATTTT
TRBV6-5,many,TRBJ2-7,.,CASSYDLGYEQYF,TGTGCCAGCAGTTACGACCTAGGATACGAGCAGTACTTC
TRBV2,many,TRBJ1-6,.,CASSSSRNSPLHF,TGTGCCAGCAGTTCCAGCAGGAATTCACCCCTCCACTTT
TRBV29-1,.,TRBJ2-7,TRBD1,CSVGTGVYEQYF,TGCAGCGTTGGGACAGGGGTTTACGAGCAGTACTTC
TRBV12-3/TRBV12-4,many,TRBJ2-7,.,CASSFGQTYEQYF,TGTGCCAGCAGTTTTGGGCAAACCTACGAGCAGTACTTC
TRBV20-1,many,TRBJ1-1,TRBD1,CSACRTGGGTEAFF,TGCAGTGCTTGCCGTACAGGGGGTGGCACTGAAGCTTTCTTT
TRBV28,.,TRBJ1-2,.,CASSLLTGDKSNYGYTF,TGTGCCAGCAGTTTATTGACAGGAGACAAATCTAACTATGGCTACACCTTC
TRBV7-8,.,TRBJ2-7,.,CASSPVGAAWEQYF,TGTGCCAGCAGCCCCGTCGGTGCGGCCTGGGAGCAGTACTTC
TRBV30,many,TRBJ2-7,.,CAWSVLQAYEQYF,TGTGCCTGGAGTGTACTGCAGGCCTACGAGCAGTACTTC
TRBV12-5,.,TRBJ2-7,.,CASGLDLSTSLWAGEQYF,TGTGCTAGTGGTTTGGATCTATCAACTAGCCTTTGGGCGGGGGAGCAGTACTTC
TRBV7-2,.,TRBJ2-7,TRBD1,CASSERQGLLQYF,TGTGCCAGCAGCGAGAGACAGGGATTGTTGCAGTACTTC
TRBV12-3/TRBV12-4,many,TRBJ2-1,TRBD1,CASRSPRDRGPKSSYNEQFF,TGTGCCAGCAGGAGCCCTCGGGACAGGGGACCTAAAAGCTCCTACAATGAGCAGTTCTTC
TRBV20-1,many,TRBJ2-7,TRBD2,CSAHLTSSYDQYF,TGCAGTGCTCACCTGACTAGCAGCTACGATCAGTACTTC
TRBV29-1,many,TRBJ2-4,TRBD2,CSVMTSGRNIQYF,TGCAGCGTGATGACTAGCGGGAGGAACATTCAGTACTTC
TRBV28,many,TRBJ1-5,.,CASSQTAFGNQPQHF,TGTGCCAGCAGTCAAACAGCGTTCGGCAATCAGCCCCAGCATTTT
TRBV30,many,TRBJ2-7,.,CAYSGTPYEQYF,TGTGCCTACTCCGGGACACCCTACGAGCAGTACTTC
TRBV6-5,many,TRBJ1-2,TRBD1,CASRGTGHPYGYTF,TGTGCCAGCAGAGGGACAGGGCATCCCTATGGCTACACCTTC
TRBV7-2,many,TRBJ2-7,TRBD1,CASSSQGVNEQYF,TGTGCCAGCAGCTCCCAGGGGGTTAACGAGCAGTACTTC
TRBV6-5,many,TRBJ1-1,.,CASSSGATRNTEAFF,TGTGCCAGCAGTTCGGGAGCAACCCGGAACACTGAAGCTTTCTTT
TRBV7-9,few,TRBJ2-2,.,CASSLTEGAGELFF,TGTGCCAGCAGCTTAACAGAAGGAGCCGGGGAGCTGTTTTTT
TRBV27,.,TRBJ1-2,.,CASLPWPRDTDTNYGYTF,TGTGCCAGCCTCCCGTGGCCCCGAGACACAGATACAAACTATGGCTACACCTTC
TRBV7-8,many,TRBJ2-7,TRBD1,CASSSGTGTEEQYF,TGTGCCAGCAGCTCCGGGACAGGGACTGAGGAGCAGTACTTC
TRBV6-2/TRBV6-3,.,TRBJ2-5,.,CASRKGLVGTQYF,TGTGCCAGCAGGAAGGGCCTGGTCGGGACCCAGTACTTC
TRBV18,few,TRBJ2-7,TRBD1,CASSPLKAGGIYEQYF,TGTGCCAGCTCACCACTCAAGGCAGGGGGAATCTACGAGCAGTACTTC
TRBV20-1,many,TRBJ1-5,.,CSARSGYQPQHF,TGCAGTGCTAGATCCGGTTATCAGCCCCAGCATTTT
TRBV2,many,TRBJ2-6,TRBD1,CASSSRDRGSSGANVLTF,TGTGCCAGCAGTTCCCGGGACAGGGGGAGCTCTGGGGCCAACGTCCTGACTTTC
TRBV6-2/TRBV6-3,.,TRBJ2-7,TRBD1,CASSRDRVFYEQYF,TGTGCCAGCAGCCGCGACAGGGTATTCTACGAGCAGTACTTC
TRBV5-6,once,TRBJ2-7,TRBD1,CASSSGTDREFYEQYF,TGTGCCAGCAGCTCGGGGACGGACAGGGAATTCTACGAGCAGTACTTC
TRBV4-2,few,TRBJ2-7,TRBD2,CASSQDNWSLTSGRAYEQYF,TGTGCCAGCAGCCAAGATAATTGGTCGCTAACTAGCGGGAGGGCTTACGAGCAGTACTTC
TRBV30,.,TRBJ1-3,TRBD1,CAWSRDSGSGNTIYF,TGTGCCTGGAGCCGGGACAGTGGATCCGGAAACACCATATATTTT
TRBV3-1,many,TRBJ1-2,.,CASSPLFKGSYGYTF,TGTGCCAGCAGCCCACTCTTCAAAGGGAGCTATGGCTACACCTTC
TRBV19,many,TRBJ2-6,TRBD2,CASSIPPGGGLSGANVLTF,TGTGCCAGTAGTATCCCCCCGGGGGGGGGGCTCTCTGGGGCCAACGTCCTGACTTTC
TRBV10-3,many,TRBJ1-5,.,CAISESWSVGKQPQHF,TGTGCCATCAGTGAGTCGTGGAGCGTCGGGAAGCAGCCCCAGCATTTT
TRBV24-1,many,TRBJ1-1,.,CATSPGGQEFGNTEAFF,TGTGCCACCAGTCCTGGGGGCCAGGAGTTCGGGAACACTGAAGCTTTCTTT
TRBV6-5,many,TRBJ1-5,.,CASSSDRWNQPQHF,TGTGCCAGCAGTTCCGACCGGTGGAATCAGCCCCAGCATTTT
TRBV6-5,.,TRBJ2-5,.,CTSSYNREQETQYF,TGTACCAGCAGTTACAACAGGGAGCAAGAGACCCAGTACTTC
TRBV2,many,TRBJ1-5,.,CASMVGVSNQPQHF,TGTGCCAGCATGGTCGGGGTTAGCAATCAGCCCCAGCATTTT
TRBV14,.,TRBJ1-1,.,CASLDRMNTEAFF,TGTGCCAGCTTGGACCGAATGAACACTGAAGCTTTCTTT